The rows below give T cell receptor beta chains drawn from one sample of a study of T cell clones after liver transplantation. The method was immunoSEQ multiplex PCR; TCRdb's version includes in-frame clones alone and lacks a portion of them. The sample carries tens of thousands of clones, 70% to 75% recorded once. The specimen was CD4+ T cells from blood, collected at the 22-month timepoint. Receptors originate from a human patient who received a liver transplant. Among the T cells, some may be from the graft donor. Each CDR3 is given with its conserved first and last residue. D genes are given only for firm matches. A clone size is listed for some rows: how often the clone was seen (once, few, many), or a class if it is expanded.

d_call	v_call	clone_size	j_call	cdr3_aa	cdr3_nt
-	TRBV2	medium-sized	TRBJ1-1	CASSEGGTEAFF	TGTGCCAGCAGTGAAGGGGGCACTGAAGCTTTCTTT
-	TRBV2	many	TRBJ1-2	CASSEGVNYGYTF	TGTGCCAGCAGTGAGGGGGTTAACTATGGCTACACCTTC
TRBD2	TRBV29-1	once	TRBJ2-5	CSVGPSGKETQYF	TGCAGCGTTGGGCCTAGCGGAAAAGAGACCCAGTACTTC
-	TRBV28	-	TRBJ1-1	CASSETGFRNTEAFF	TGTGCCAGCAGTGAAACAGGCTTCAGGAACACTGAAGCTTTCTTT
-	TRBV6-5	-	TRBJ2-7	CASSWTTTVPSYEQYF	TGTGCCAGCAGTTGGACGACGACAGTACCATCCTACGAGCAGTACTTC
-	TRBV5-8	-	TRBJ1-6	CASSLDVRGVNSPLHF	TGTGCCAGCAGCTTGGATGTCAGGGGCGTTAATTCACCCCTCCACTTT
TRBD1	TRBV5-6	-	TRBJ2-7	CASSRDRISYEQYF	TGTGCCAGCAGCCGGGACAGGATCTCCTACGAGCAGTACTTC
TRBD1	TRBV6-1	once	TRBJ1-6	CASLWTGGNSPLHF	TGTGCCAGTCTCTGGACAGGGGGTAATTCACCCCTCCACTTT
-	TRBV28	-	TRBJ2-3	CASSLSGTVGTDTQYF	TGTGCCAGCAGTTTATCCGGGACGGTGGGCACAGATACGCAGTATTTT
-	TRBV5-1	few	TRBJ2-3	CASSPEARGLTDTQYF	TGCGCCAGCAGCCCGGAGGCGCGGGGGCTCACAGATACGCAGTATTTT
TRBD1	TRBV4-2	-	TRBJ1-4	CASSLSTGVKEKLFF	TGTGCCAGCAGTCTATCGACAGGGGTAAAGGAAAAACTGTTTTTT
-	TRBV21-1	-	TRBJ1-6	CASSLRTDSPLHF	TGTGCCAGCAGCTTGAGGACAGATTCACCCCTCCACTTT
-	TRBV6-1	-	TRBJ2-5	CASSERSGGRETQYF	TGTGCCAGCAGTGAAAGGTCAGGGGGGAGGGAGACCCAGTACTTC
-	TRBV10-1	-	TRBJ2-2	CASSAELNTGELFF	TGCGCCAGCAGCGCCGAACTGAACACCGGGGAGCTGTTTTTT
-	TRBV19	-	TRBJ1-5	CASSRRDVRTSNQPQHF	TGTGCCAGTTCGCGCCGGGACGTTCGAACAAGCAATCAGCCCCAGCATTTT
TRBD1	TRBV6-4	-	TRBJ1-1	CASRIGQANTEAFF	TGTGCCAGCAGAATTGGACAGGCGAACACTGAAGCTTTCTTT
TRBD1	TRBV4-1	-	TRBJ2-5	CASSQTPTGGGQTQYF	TGCGCCAGCAGCCAAACCCCGACAGGGGGCGGGCAGACCCAGTACTTC
TRBD1	TRBV4-2	few	TRBJ2-6	CASSQLRTGTGANVLTF	TGTGCCAGCAGCCAACTCCGGACAGGGACTGGGGCCAACGTCCTGACTTTC
TRBD1	TRBV6-5	-	TRBJ1-4	CASGRGPEKLFF	TGTGCCAGCGGCAGGGGGCCCGAAAAACTGTTTTTT
TRBD2	TRBV25-1	-	TRBJ2-4	CARPPREGPSAKNIQYF	TGTGCCAGACCCCCAAGGGAGGGCCCTTCAGCCAAAAACATTCAGTACTTC
-	TRBV4-1	-	TRBJ2-1	CASSQGLRGDEQFF	TGCGCCAGCAGCCAAGGCCTAAGGGGGGATGAGCAGTTCTTC
-	TRBV10-3	-	TRBJ1-6	CAISGAGPENSPLHF	TGTGCCATCAGTGGGGCAGGTCCGGAAAATTCACCCCTCCACTTT
-	TRBV18	-	TRBJ1-1	CASSPPLRGAAFF	TGTGCCAGCTCACCACCATTACGAGGGGCAGCTTTCTTT